The rows below give T cell receptor beta chains drawn from one sample of a study of human T cells and chemical hapten exposure. TCRdb used MiXCR to reprocess the RACE reads, holding one entry per CDR3 protein. Of about 350,000 distinct CDR3 sequences in the sample, about 5% were seen once. This material consisted of whole blood, taken in connection with sensitization to the hapten diphenylcyclopropenone (DPC). These receptors all stem from a woman under 30 with alopecia areata. Some clones in this sample may be carry-over from other donors' samples. Both conserved end residues are part of each CDR3. D genes are given only for firm matches. Some rows have no size entry. The others give once, few or many, or a class for an expanded clone.

many TRBJ2-2 13 TRBV6-2/TRBV6-3 TRBD1 CASSQGAAGELFF TGTGCCAGCTCCCAGGGGGCAGCAGGGGAGCTGTTTTTT
. TRBJ1-1 14 TRBV7-9 . CASSSRELNTEAFF TGTGCCAGCAGCTCCCGGGAGTTGAACACTGAAGCTTTCTTT
many TRBJ2-1 15 TRBV5-1 TRBD1 CASSQTGSSYNEQFF TGCGCCAGCAGCCAGACAGGGAGCTCCTACAATGAGCAGTTCTTC
many TRBJ2-3 14 TRBV6-6 . CASSFLATTDTQYF TGTGCCAGCAGTTTCCTAGCAACTACCGATACGCAGTATTTT
once TRBJ1-6 15 TRBV3-1 . CASSREVGGLSPLHF TGTGCCAGCAGCCGGGAGGTCGGGGGACTGTCACCCCTCCACTTT
many TRBJ2-7 16 TRBV27 TRBD1 CASSPQTTGSYGEQYF TGTGCCAGCAGTCCCCAGACGACAGGGTCCTATGGCGAGCAGTACTTC
many TRBJ2-5 12 TRBV2 . CASSSGQETQYF TGTGCCAGCAGTTCAGGGCAAGAGACCCAGTACTTC
few TRBJ1-1 14 TRBV6-2/TRBV6-3 . CASSSRGATTEAFF TGTGCCAGCAGTTCCCGGGGGGCGACCACTGAAGCTTTCTTT
few TRBJ2-2 18 TRBV6-5 TRBD2 CASSYSPPSGGAIGELFF TGTGCCAGCAGTTATTCCCCCCCCAGCGGGGGGGCCATCGGGGAGCTGTTTTTT
few TRBJ1-1 13 TRBV6-5 . CASSFDRPSEAFF TGTGCCAGCAGTTTCGACAGGCCCTCTGAAGCTTTCTTT
. TRBJ1-1 12 TRBV20-1 . CSAYQGYTEAFF TGCAGTGCTTATCAGGGTTACACTGAAGCTTTCTTT
. TRBJ1-5 16 TRBV20-1 . CSARGTGPYSNQPQHF TGCAGTGCTAGAGGTACAGGACCTTATAGCAATCAGCCCCAGCATTTT
. TRBJ1-1 16 TRBV18 . CASSLSRDYSDTEAFF TGTGCCAGCTCACTATCCAGGGATTATTCAGACACTGAAGCTTTCTTT
many TRBJ2-1 18 TRBV28 TRBD2 CASGLTSGGSSSYNEQFF TGTGCCAGCGGCCTGACTAGCGGGGGATCCAGTTCTTACAATGAGCAGTTCTTC
many TRBJ1-1 13 TRBV6-1 . CASSVGQASVAFF TGTGCCAGCAGTGTCGGACAAGCTTCCGTAGCTTTCTTT
many TRBJ1-1 15 TRBV4-1 . CASSQEKHGYTEAFF TGCGCCAGCAGCCAAGAAAAGCACGGATACACTGAAGCTTTCTTT
many TRBJ2-3 15 TRBV9 TRBD2 CASSVGSGVTDTQYF TGTGCCAGCAGCGTGGGTAGCGGGGTCACAGATACGCAGTATTTT
few TRBJ1-2 18 TRBV5-1 . CASSKGRFRFGTFYGYTF TGCGCCAGCAGCAAGGGACGCTTCCGCTTTGGGACATTTTATGGCTACACCTTC
. TRBJ2-3 14 TRBV7-2 . CASSPGGRSDTQYF TGTGCCAGCAGCCCCGGGGGGCGATCAGATACGCAGTATTTT
few TRBJ2-5 16 TRBV5-1 TRBD1 CASSRTGDGLQETQYF TGCGCCAGCAGCAGGACAGGGGACGGGTTGCAGGAGACCCAGTACTTC
. TRBJ2-2 12 TRBV27 . CASSLEGGELFF TGTGCCAGCAGCCTAGAGGGCGGGGAGCTGTTTTTT
few TRBJ2-1 17 TRBV3-1 TRBD1 CASSQPNLGGTFGEQFF TGTGCCAGCAGCCAACCGAACCTAGGGGGCACATTCGGTGAGCAGTTCTTC
few TRBJ2-1 15 TRBV7-8 TRBD2 CASSFTSGSYNEQFF TGTGCCAGCAGCTTTACTAGCGGCTCCTACAATGAGCAGTTCTTC
. TRBJ1-2 13 TRBV29-1 TRBD1 CSVEGAGGYGYTF TGCAGCGTTGAAGGGGCAGGGGGGTATGGCTACACCTTC
few TRBJ1-2 13 TRBV6-5 . CASSYSVAYGYTF TGTGCCAGCAGTTACTCGGTGGCCTATGGCTACACCTTC
. TRBJ2-7 14 TRBV12-3/TRBV12-4 TRBD1 CASSLSGTVYEQYF TGTGCCAGCAGTTTATCCGGGACAGTGTACGAGCAGTACTTC
. TRBJ2-2 14 TRBV10-3 TRBD1 CAIRGDRNTGELFF TGTGCCATCAGAGGGGACAGGAACACCGGGGAGCTGTTTTTT
. TRBJ2-1 18 TRBV4-2 TRBD1 CASSQDVVRDRGYNEQFF TGTGCCAGCAGCCAAGATGTGGTTCGGGACAGGGGCTACAATGAGCAGTTCTTC
many TRBJ2-6 15 TRBV5-1 . CASSLRADGANVLTF TGCGCCAGCAGCCTCCGGGCCGACGGGGCCAACGTCCTGACTTTC
. TRBJ2-1 13 TRBV10-3 . CAISEGLHNEQFF TGTGCCATCAGTGAGGGACTGCACAATGAGCAGTTCTTC
many TRBJ1-2 14 TRBV7-2 TRBD1 CASRYGTEDYGYTF TGTGCCAGCAGGTACGGGACAGAGGACTATGGCTACACCTTC
. TRBJ2-3 17 TRBV28 . CASSPTPATGTPDTQYF TGTGCCAGCAGCCCAACCCCGGCCACAGGTACGCCAGATACGCAGTATTTT
few TRBJ1-5 14 TRBV6-1 . CASSELQVDQPQHF TGTGCCAGCAGTGAATTGCAGGTTGATCAGCCCCAGCATTTT